The entry below gives a single T cell receptor beta chain sequence along with its context. This receptor's antigen is unknown. According to the germline V gene (reference sequence), CDR1 reads SGHNT and CDR2 reads YYREEE. Including cysteine and phenylalanine, the CDR3 has 17 amino acids. DNA for this receptor is not on file. The method was 5' RACE. Preparation of each TCR library used approximately 3,700 ng of total RNA. cDNA was synthesized with SMARTScribe reverse transcriptase in eight separate reactions per sample. During cDNA synthesis, template switching was used to introduce unique molecular identifiers that contained a 6-nucleotide sample barcode. Two nested PCRs of roughly 15 and 9 cycles amplified the TCRalpha and TCRbeta cDNA, and bead purification followed each PCR. Before amplification, the cDNA was treated with uracil DNA-glycosylase and purified using the QIAquick PCR purification kit. In the second PCR, Illumina TruSeq-compatible adapters and sample-specific barcodes were added. Library quality and concentration were assessed using TapeStation and Qubit, and about 5 ng of each library was pooled. Sequencing of the pooled libraries was done on an Illumina HiSeq2500 single-index Rapid Run using custom sequencing primers and 2 x 100 bp reads. Per the original workflow: MiGEC version 1.2.6 was used for UMI-based consensus assembly, which corrected PCR and sequencing errors. V(D)J alignment, clonotype assembly and CDR3 extraction were performed with MiXCR version 2.1.1. Normalisation of gene usage, clonotype sharing and MAIT/NKT TCR abundance was achieved by analysing the top 1000, 10 000 and 20 000 clonotypes per sample. After downsampling to 27 000 UMIs, diversity was calculated as the inverse Simpson index using the vegan R package. Paired Mann-Whitney U tests on discordant twin pairs were used, with Benjamini-Hochberg multiple-testing correction. TCRdb reprocessed the reads, so every CDR3 protein sequence counts as one entry and DNA is not shown. None of the V and J calls come from the authors' own analysis; TCRdb made them. The sample table includes 150,000 to 200,000 distinct CDR3 sequences. The top ten constitute roughly 7% of the sample.

From each donor, an approximately 2.5 ml peripheral blood sample was collected into PAXgene tubes and kept at -80 degrees C. Without any T cell sorting, total RNA was extracted from whole blood using the PAXgene blood miRNA kit on an automated QIAcube. Peripheral blood from monozygotic twin pairs, either concordant or discordant for inflammatory bowel disease, underwent deep TCRalpha and TCRbeta repertoire profiling that used unique molecular barcoding. Smoking habits were recorded for all twin pairs, and individuals were classified as current, former or never smokers. The sample belongs to a study of monozygotic twins with inflammatory bowel disease (dated by TCRdb to about 2019). About the full investigation: The full study comprised around 28 monozygotic twin pairs: nine German pairs (four IBD-concordant, five IBD-discordant) and 19 IBD-discordant Danish pairs. The search for disease-associated traits relied mainly on comparing, within discordant pairs, IBD patients with their genetically identical healthy co-twins. Each individual had, on average, about 151 000 unique TCRalpha sequences and 181 000 unique TCRbeta sequences available for analysis. The paper's findings and limits, for the study overall: No single strong signal or clonotype linked to IBD turned up in the results, so the idea that one exists was not supported. The analysis was unable to tell apart different T cell subtypes. Repertoire similarity did not differ between concordant and discordant twins, possibly due to limited statistical power. IBD patients had lower TCRbeta repertoire diversity, measured by the inverse Simpson index, than their healthy co-twins. Background noise and inter-individual variability may have been introduced into the repertoires by the differing immunosuppressive treatments among patients. Compared with healthy twins, IBD patients had fewer clonotypes in common with other individuals, a difference most pronounced in patients showing signs of disease activity.

This receptor was obtained from a human donor with ulcerative colitis or Crohn's disease, or a healthy co-twin of an affected twin (not recorded which). The V and J segments used are TRBV5-4 and TRBJ2-3; TCRdb designates TRBD1, a call that cannot be tested without DNA. Material: blood. The CDR3 corresponds to CASSPGGRGLSTDTQYF.